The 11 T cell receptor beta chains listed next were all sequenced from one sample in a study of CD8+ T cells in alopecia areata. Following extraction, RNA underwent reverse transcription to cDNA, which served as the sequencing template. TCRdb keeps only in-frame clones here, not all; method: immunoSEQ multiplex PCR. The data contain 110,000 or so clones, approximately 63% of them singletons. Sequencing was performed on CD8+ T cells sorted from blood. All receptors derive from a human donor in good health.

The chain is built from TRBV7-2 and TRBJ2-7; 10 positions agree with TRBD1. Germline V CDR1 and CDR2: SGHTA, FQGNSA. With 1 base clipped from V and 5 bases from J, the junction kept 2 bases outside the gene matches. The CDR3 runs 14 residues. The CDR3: CASSLGQGADEQYF. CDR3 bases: TGTGCCAGCAGCTTAGGACAGGGGGCGGACGAGCAGTACTTC.

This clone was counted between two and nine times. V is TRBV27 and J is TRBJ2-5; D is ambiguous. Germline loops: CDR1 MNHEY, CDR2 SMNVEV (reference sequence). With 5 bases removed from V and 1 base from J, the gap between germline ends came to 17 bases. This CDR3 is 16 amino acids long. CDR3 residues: CASSPDRLEFQETQYF. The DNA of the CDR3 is TGTGCCAGCAGTCCGGACCGACTGGAATTCCAAGAGACCCAGTACTTC.

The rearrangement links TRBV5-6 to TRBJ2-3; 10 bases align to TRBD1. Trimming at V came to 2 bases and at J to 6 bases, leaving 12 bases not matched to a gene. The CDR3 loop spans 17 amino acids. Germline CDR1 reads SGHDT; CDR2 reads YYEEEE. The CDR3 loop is CASSFLFGDRGSDTQYF. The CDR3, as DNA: TGTGCCAGCAGCTTTTTATTCGGGGACAGGGGTTCCGATACGCAGTATTTT.

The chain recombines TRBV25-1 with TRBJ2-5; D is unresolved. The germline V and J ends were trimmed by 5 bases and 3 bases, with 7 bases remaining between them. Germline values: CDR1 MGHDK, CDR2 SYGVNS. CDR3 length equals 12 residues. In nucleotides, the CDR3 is TGTGCCAGCAGTATCCAAGAAGAGACCCAGTACTTC. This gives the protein CASSIQEETQYF.

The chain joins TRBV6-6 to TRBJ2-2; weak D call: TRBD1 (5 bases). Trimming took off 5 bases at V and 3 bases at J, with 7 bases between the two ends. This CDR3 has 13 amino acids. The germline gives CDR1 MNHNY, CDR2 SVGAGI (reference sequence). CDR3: CASSPRDTGELFF. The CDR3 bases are TGTGCCAGCAGTCCCAGGGACACCGGGGAGCTGTTTTTT.

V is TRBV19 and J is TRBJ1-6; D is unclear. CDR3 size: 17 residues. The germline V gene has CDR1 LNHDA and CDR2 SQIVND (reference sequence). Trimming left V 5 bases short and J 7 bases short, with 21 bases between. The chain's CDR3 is CASSSPRGGLVNSPLHF. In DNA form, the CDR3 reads TGTGCCAGTAGTTCGCCCCGAGGTGGGCTGGTGAATTCACCCCTCCACTTT. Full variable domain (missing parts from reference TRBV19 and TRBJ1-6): DGGITQSPKYLFRKEGQNVTLSCEQNLNHDAMYWYRQDPGQGLRLIYYSQIVNDFQKGDIAEGYSVSREKKESFPLTVTSAQKNPTAFYLCASSSPRGGLVNSPLHFGNGTRLTVT.

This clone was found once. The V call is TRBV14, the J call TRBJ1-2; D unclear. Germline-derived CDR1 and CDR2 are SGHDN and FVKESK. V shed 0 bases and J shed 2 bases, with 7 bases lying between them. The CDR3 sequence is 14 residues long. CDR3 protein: CASSQDVGNYGYTF. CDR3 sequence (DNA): TGTGCCAGCAGCCAAGATGTAGGGAACTATGGCTACACCTTC.

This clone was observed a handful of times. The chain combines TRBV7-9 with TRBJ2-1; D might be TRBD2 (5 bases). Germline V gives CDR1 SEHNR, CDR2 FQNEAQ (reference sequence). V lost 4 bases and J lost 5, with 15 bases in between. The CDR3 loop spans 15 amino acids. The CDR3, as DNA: TGTGCCAGCAGCTCCCCGTGGACTCCTCACAATGAGCAGTTCTTC. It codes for CASSSPWTPHNEQFF.

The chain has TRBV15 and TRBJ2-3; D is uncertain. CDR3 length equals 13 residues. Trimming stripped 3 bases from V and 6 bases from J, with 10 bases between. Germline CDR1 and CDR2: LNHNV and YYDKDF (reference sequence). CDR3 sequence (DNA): TGTGCCACCAGCAGTGAGGCATGGGATACGCAGTATTTT. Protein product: CATSSEAWDTQYF.

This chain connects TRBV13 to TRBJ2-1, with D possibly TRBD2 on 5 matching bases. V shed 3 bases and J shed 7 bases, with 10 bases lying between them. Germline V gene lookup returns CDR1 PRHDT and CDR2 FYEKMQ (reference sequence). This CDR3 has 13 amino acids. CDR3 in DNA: TGTGCCAGCAGCTTCCGGGGTAGGAATGAGCAGTTCTTC. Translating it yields CASSFRGRNEQFF.

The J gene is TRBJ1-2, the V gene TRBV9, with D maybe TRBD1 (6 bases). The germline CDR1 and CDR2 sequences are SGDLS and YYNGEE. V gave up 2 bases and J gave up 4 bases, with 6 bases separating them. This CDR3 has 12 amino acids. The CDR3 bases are TGTGCCAGCAGCGTGACAGGCTATGGCTACACCTTC. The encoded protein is CASSVTGYGYTF.